This TCR beta chain derives from a study of shared clonotypes between healthy human individuals. General study results and limits: Rarefaction gave evidence that sorted-subset sequencing remained incomplete despite large depth.

Germline-derived CDR1 and CDR2 are SGHDN and FVKESK. The ends were cut back, 0 bases at V and 5 bases at J, with 13 bases in the middle. The length of the CDR3 is 15 residues. The data were produced by immunoSEQ multiplex PCR, yet TCRdb's version contains in-frame clones alone and is incomplete. Among hundreds of thousands of clones listed, less than 80% were seen once. In this sample, this clone turned up once. The antigen is undetermined. The clonotype was recovered from a woman in her twenties or thirties in good health. The chain links TRBV14 to TRBJ2-5, with D possibly being TRBD2 (6 bases). Specimen: memory CD4+ T cells sorted from blood. Subset described: CD45RA-negative fraction. The CDR3 sequence is CASSQEGGFSETQYF. CDR3 DNA: TGTGCCAGCAGCCAAGAGGGGGGTTTTTCGGAGACCCAGTACTTC.